Below, one TCR beta chain is given with its context. The antigen is undetermined. During the collection period, no donor immune events like infections were recorded. This specimen belongs to a study of identifying expanded T cells in peripheral blood. General study results and limits: Differentially abundant clones: roughly 1.2 between replicates, just under 17 at two to three weeks, around 19 at four. Across healthy donors, higher total template counts meant significantly greater roughly 2-week count variance.

Using immunoSEQ multiplex PCR, the repertoire was profiled, and TCRdb retains in-frame clones only, with some absent. The sample holds about 80,000 clones, about 87% seen once. The CDR3 is 13 residues long. Germline loops: CDR1 LNHDA, CDR2 SQIVND (reference sequence). V dropped 10 bases and J dropped 2 bases, with 15 bases sitting between them. Sequencing used blood. V usage is TRBV19 and J usage is TRBJ2-7; tentative D call: TRBD2 (5 bases). The sequence came from a person aged 18-70 years in good health. CDR3 nucleotide sequence: TGTGCCACCCGAGGGCGATCACCCTACGAGCAGTACTTC. Its translation is CATRGRSPYEQYF.